Only one count was recorded for the clone carrying this T cell receptor (beta chain). The data were taken from a study of blood T cell repertoires in COVID-19. Across the whole study: The analysed material was cDNA or gDNA that came from T cells, B-cell-depleted T cells, or PBMCs.

Per the authors' pipeline: Estimation of nucleated cell counts was performed using reference gene primer amplification. Libraries were prepared by immunoSEQ multiplex PCR; TCRdb keeps only in-frame clonotypes and omits some of them. Clone size and the V and J calls come from that table; the DNA yielded D and trimming. Of 150,000 to 200,000 clones listed, approximately 80% are singletons. CDR3 size: 16 residues. Germline-derived CDR1 and CDR2 are SGHTA and FQGTGA. The ends lost 4 bases at V and 5 bases at J; junction bases unmatched: 9. Recruitment covered about two dozen US areas and drew participants whose ages spanned roughly 18 to 100 years. Cohorts were determined from participant-reported clinical history.

The V and J genes are TRBV7-3 and TRBJ1-1; 11 bases line up with TRBD1. The receptor was derived from a man in his fifties who had recovered from COVID-19. The sample was PBMCs or T cells enriched from blood (not recorded which). The DNA for the CDR3 is TGTGCCAGCAGCTCTAACGGACAGGGGGCATGGACTGAAGCTTTCTTT. The encoded protein is CASSSNGQGAWTEAFF.